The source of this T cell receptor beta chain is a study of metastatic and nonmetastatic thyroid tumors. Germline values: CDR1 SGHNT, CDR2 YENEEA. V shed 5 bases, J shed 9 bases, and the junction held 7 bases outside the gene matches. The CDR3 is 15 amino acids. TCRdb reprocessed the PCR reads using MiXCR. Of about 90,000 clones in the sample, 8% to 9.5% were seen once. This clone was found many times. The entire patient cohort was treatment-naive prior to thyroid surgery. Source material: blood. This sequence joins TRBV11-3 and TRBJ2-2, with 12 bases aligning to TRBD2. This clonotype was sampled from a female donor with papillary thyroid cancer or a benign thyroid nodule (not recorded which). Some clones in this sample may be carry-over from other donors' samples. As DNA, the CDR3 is TGTGCCAGCAGCCTCGGACTAGCGGGGAACAGGGAGCTGTTTTTT. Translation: CASSLGLAGNRELFF.